This TCR beta chain appears in the sequencing data of a study of CD4+ T cells in melanoma. General observations from the study: Diverse differentiation states were reported for melanoma neoantigen-specific CD4+ T cells. CD8+ T cell, macrophage and B cell function reportedly correlated with neoantigen-specific CD4+ T cells.

In the case of this clone: The antigen remains unidentified. The sample carries other DNA sequences with the same CDR3.

The germline gives CDR1 LNHDA, CDR2 SQIVND (reference sequence). V lost 3 bases and J 2 bases, leaving 7 bases between the germline ends. The CDR3 is 13 residues long. Assay: immunoSEQ multiplex PCR; the TCRdb copy retains only in-frame clones and omits some. In the table there are 120,000 to 150,000 clones, around 90% of which are singletons. The chain employs TRBV19 and TRBJ1-1; D is unresolved. The clonotype was recovered from a human donor with melanoma. CDR3 protein: CASSISRNTEAFF. CDR3 nucleotide sequence: TGTGCCAGTAGTATTTCCCGCAACACTGAAGCTTTCTTT.